Listed here are 3 T cell receptor beta chains from one sample, sequenced in a study of T-cell memory formation after mild COVID-19. TCRdb reanalysed the 5' RACE reads using MiXCR and keeps one entry per CDR3 protein. The table lists some 330,000 distinct CDR3 sequences, under 25% of them singletons. Source material: PBMCs or a T cell subset sorted from them (not recorded which). The origin of the receptors is an adult woman who had mild COVID-19 (a few samples of this study predate the infection). Cell type and time point are not known.

This clonotype was counted a few times. This sequence joins TRBV15 and TRBJ2-3; 10 nucleotides agree with TRBD2. The CDR3 consists of 18 residues. The V gene end was trimmed by 2 bases and the J gene end by 1 base; junction bases not matched to a gene: 9. The V gene's germline CDR1 is LNHNV and CDR2 YYDKDF (reference sequence). CDR3 DNA sequence: TGTGCCACCAGCAGAAGCGTGGGTCTAGCGGGGGGCACAGATACGCAGTATTTT. It yields the protein CATSRSVGLAGGTDTQYF.

This clonotype was seen ten or more times. An end of the junction differs from the germline gene, which may be a read error. The genes are TRBV7-7 and TRBJ2-7; the D gene is possibly TRBD1 (5 bases). The CDR3 has 14 amino acids. Germline loops: CDR1 SSHAT, CDR2 FNYEAQ (reference sequence). CDR3 in amino acids: CASSLYQGPYEQYF. CDR3 coding DNA: TGTGCTAGCAGCTTATATCAGGGTCCCTACGAGCAGTACTTC.

This chain links TRBV5-1 with TRBJ1-2, with a tentative D call TRBD1 (5 bases). Looked up from germline, CDR1 is SGHRS and CDR2 is YFSETQ. V was clipped by 6 bases and J by 0 bases, with 15 bases between them. CDR3 size: 15 residues. CDR3 bases: TGCGCCAGCACCCTCTCAACGGGGCCTAACTATGGCTACACCTTC. Protein sequence: CASTLSTGPNYGYTF.